This entry lists 28 T cell receptor beta chains sequenced from one sample in a study of radiotherapy plus CTLA-4 blockade in lung cancer. TCRdb's table, derived via immunoSEQ multiplex PCR, lists solely in-frame clones and lacks some. The data hold approximately 95,000 clones, with approximately 78% observed a single time. Sequencing used peripheral blood, obtained from a patient treated with radiotherapy plus ipilimumab. The receptors here all came from a human donor with non-small cell lung cancer who had a partial response to radiotherapy plus ipilimumab.

V is TRBV2 and J is TRBJ2-3; 7 nucleotides line up with TRBD2. The CDR3 length is 14 residues. Germline lookup yields CDR1 SNHLY and CDR2 FYNNEI. J lost 6 bases, V lost 4 bases, and 7 bases had no gene match. The CDR3 region is CASSVEREGDTQYF. DNA of the CDR3: TGTGCCAGCAGTGTGGAGCGGGAAGGTGATACGCAGTATTTT. Looking up the rest from reference TRBV2 and TRBJ2-3 gives the full variable domain: EPEVTQTPSHQVTQMGQEVILRCVPISNHLYFYWYRQILGQKVEFLVSFYNNEISEKSEIFDDQFSVERPDGSNFTLKIRSTKLEDSAMYFCASSVEREGDTQYFGPGTRLTVL.

DNA of the CDR3: TGTGCCAGCACCGAGGTGGGGCTGCGAAAGACCCAGTACTTC. It translates to CASTEVGLRKTQYF. V gene TRBV7-2 combines with J gene TRBJ2-5; TRBD1 is a possible D gene (5 bases). The V gene lost 7 bases and the J gene lost 6 bases, with 18 bases spanning the gap. The CDR3 runs to 14 residues. Per germline, CDR1 SGHTA and CDR2 FQGNSA.

The genes are TRBV5-1 and TRBJ2-3; 12 nucleotides align to TRBD1. The V segment lost 3 bases and the J segment 10 bases; nucleotides outside the gene matches: 6. CDR3 size: 14 residues. Germline V CDR1 and CDR2: SGHRS, YFSETQ. This CDR3 is CASSSGTGGIAQYF. In DNA form, the CDR3 reads TGCGCCAGCAGCTCCGGGACAGGGGGCATTGCGCAGTATTTT.

This chain links TRBV5-1 with TRBJ2-7, with D hard to call. V dropped 4 bases and J dropped 4 bases, with 6 bases sitting between them. Per germline, CDR1 SGHRS and CDR2 YFSETQ. There are 11 residues in the CDR3. DNA of the CDR3: TGCGCCAGCAGCCAGGATTACGAGCAGTACTTC. Encoded protein: CASSQDYEQYF.

J is TRBJ2-5 and V is TRBV7-9; tentatively, D is TRBD1 (5 bases). Trimming left V 3 bases short and J 3 bases short, with 5 bases between. Germline CDR1 SEHNR, CDR2 FQNEAQ (reference sequence). The CDR3 loop spans 12 amino acids. CDR3 sequence (DNA): TGTGCCAGCAGCTTCAGGGAAGAGACCCAGTACTTC. Protein sequence: CASSFREETQYF.

This clone is a singleton in its sample. The rearrangement links TRBV2 to TRBJ2-5; D is ambiguous. The V gene's germline CDR1 is SNHLY and CDR2 FYNNEI. V lost 5 bases and J 2 bases, leaving 3 bases between the germline ends. The CDR3 is 11 amino acids. The CDR3 sequence is CASSPQETQYF. The DNA for the CDR3 is TGTGCCAGCAGTCCTCAAGAGACCCAGTACTTC.

This clone came up once. The rearrangement uses TRBV28 and TRBJ2-7; D is possibly TRBD1 (5 bases). There are 14 residues in the CDR3. Germline V gene sequence: CDR1 MDHEN, CDR2 SYDVKM. V dropped 3 bases and J dropped 2 bases, with 11 bases sitting between them. The CDR3 nucleotides read TGTGCCAGCAGTTTCCAGGGAACCGCCTACGAGCAGTACTTC. Translating gives CASSFQGTAYEQYF.

This chain links TRBV30 with TRBJ2-7; 10 bases agree with TRBD1. Germline assignment: CDR1 GTSNPN and CDR2 SVGIG (reference sequence). Germline trimming cut 3 bases from V and 4 bases from J; bases unmatched to any gene: 9. This CDR3 comprises 15 residues. CDR3 protein: CAWRSGTGVDYEQYF. The CDR3 DNA follows: TGTGCCTGGAGGTCCGGGACAGGGGTAGATTACGAGCAGTACTTC.

The chain recombines TRBV9 with TRBJ2-5; a possible D gene is TRBD1 (6 bases). V was clipped by 4 bases and J by 5 bases, with 15 bases between them. The CDR3 is 14 amino acids. Per the germline V gene, CDR1 is SGDLS and CDR2 is YYNGEE. The CDR3 sequence is CASSNRVLGETQYF. Here the CDR3 DNA reads TGTGCCAGCAGCAACAGGGTGTTGGGGGAGACCCAGTACTTC.

The rearrangement uses TRBV6-5 and TRBJ2-3; D unresolved. Deletions cut 6 bases from V and 3 bases from J, with 7 bases between. The length of the CDR3 is 12 residues. The germline V gene encodes CDR1 MNHEY and CDR2 SVGAGI. DNA of the CDR3: TGTGCCAGCAGGAGTCATACAGATACGCAGTATTTT. Protein product: CASRSHTDTQYF.

The gene calls are TRBV7-9 and TRBJ2-5; 11 bases map to TRBD2. The ends lost 4 bases at V and 2 bases at J; junction bases unmatched: 6. Germline V gene lookup returns CDR1 SEHNR and CDR2 FQNEAQ (reference sequence). The CDR3 covers 16 residues. Here the CDR3 reads CASSSRLAGSQETQYF. Written as DNA, the CDR3 is TGTGCCAGCAGCTCCCGACTAGCGGGGTCTCAAGAGACCCAGTACTTC.

The chain is built from TRBV6-5 and TRBJ1-1, with TRBD1 matching over 9 bases. The CDR3 covers 14 residues. The V segment lost 6 bases and the J segment 4 bases; nucleotides outside the gene matches: 6. CDR1 and CDR2 from the germline V gene are MNHEY and SVGAGI. The chain's CDR3 is CASRRTGGLTEAFF. The DNA for the CDR3 is TGTGCCAGCAGGCGTACAGGGGGCCTCACTGAAGCTTTCTTT.

This chain uses TRBV7-9 with TRBJ2-5; no definite D call. CDR3 length: 13 amino acids. V was cut by 3 bases and J by 2 bases, with 7 bases left in between. Germline V gives CDR1 SEHNR, CDR2 FQNEAQ (reference sequence). The CDR3 spells CASSFTEQETQYF. In nucleotides, the CDR3 is TGTGCCAGCAGCTTTACAGAGCAAGAGACCCAGTACTTC.

This clone appeared once. The chain links TRBV29-1 to TRBJ1-2, with 8 bases aligning to TRBD1. CDR3 length equals 11 residues. J was trimmed by 5 bases and V by 6 bases; bases with no gene match: 2. Germline V lookup: CDR1 SQVTM, CDR2 ANQGSEA. The chain's CDR3 is CSVGQGYGYTF. As DNA, the CDR3 is TGCAGCGTCGGACAGGGTTATGGCTACACCTTC.

The rearrangement joins TRBV28 to TRBJ1-4; 7 positions agree with TRBD1. Germline V CDR1 and CDR2: MDHEN, SYDVKM. The CDR3 is 14 residues long. Unmatched junction bases numbered 7, after V lost 4 bases and J lost 8 bases. This CDR3 reads CASSSTGEWEKLFF. CDR3 bases: TGTGCCAGCAGTTCCACAGGGGAATGGGAAAAACTGTTTTTT.

The J gene is TRBJ2-1, the V gene TRBV7-3; TRBD2 matches 10 bases. V lost 3 bases, J lost 7 bases, and 6 bases stayed unmatched. Germline V gene sequence: CDR1 SGHTA, CDR2 FQGTGA. This CDR3 is 15 amino acids long. The CDR3 protein is CASSLRLAGVNEQFF. CDR3 sequence (DNA): TGTGCCAGCAGCTTGAGGCTAGCGGGAGTAAATGAGCAGTTCTTC.

This sequence joins TRBV6-1 and TRBJ1-1; 10 positions match TRBD1. Germline loops: CDR1 MNHNS, CDR2 SASEGT. The CDR3 covers 13 residues. Unmatched junction bases numbered 1, after V lost 8 bases and J lost 1 base. CDR3: CASRDRGNTEAFF. As DNA, the CDR3 is TGTGCCAGCCGGGACAGGGGGAACACTGAAGCTTTCTTT.

The rearrangement uses TRBV28 and TRBJ1-5; 7 bases align to TRBD1. J lost 3 bases, V lost 3 bases, and 5 bases had no gene match. Per germline, CDR1 MDHEN and CDR2 SYDVKM. The CDR3 spans 15 residues. CDR3 residues: CASSFRGTDNQPQHF. The CDR3 DNA reads TGTGCCAGCAGTTTCCGCGGGACAGACAATCAGCCCCAGCATTTT.

The rearrangement joins TRBV5-5 to TRBJ2-7, with TRBD2 as a possible D gene (5 bases). V was pared by 0 bases and J by 2 bases, with 9 bases between. CDR3 length: 14 amino acids. Germline CDR1 and CDR2: SGHKS and YYEKEE (reference sequence). The CDR3 reads CASSLVPGTYEQYF. In nucleotides, the CDR3 is TGTGCCAGCAGCTTGGTTCCGGGGACCTACGAGCAGTACTTC. The entire variable domain, with the rest obtained from reference TRBV5-5 and TRBJ2-7, is as follows: DAGVTQSPTHLIKTRGQQVTLRCSPISGHKSVSWYQQVLGQGPQFIFQYYEKEERGRGNFPDRFSARQFPNYSSELNVNALLLGDSALYLCASSLVPGTYEQYFGPGTRLTVT.

V gene TRBV5-4 combines with J gene TRBJ2-3, with a tentative D call TRBD2 (6 bases). The V end lost 4 bases, the J end lost 2 bases, and 8 bases lay between the germline ends. Germline CDR1 and CDR2: SGHNT and YYREEE (reference sequence). There are 13 residues in the CDR3. CDR3 bases: TGTGCCAGCAGCAGGGACTCCACAGATACGCAGTATTTT. Its protein is CASSRDSTDTQYF.

This chain joins TRBV19 and TRBJ1-5; D may be TRBD1 (6 bases). With 1 base removed from V and 2 bases from J, the gap between germline ends came to 15 bases. The CDR3 is 17 residues long. Germline CDR1 LNHDA, CDR2 SQIVND (reference sequence). The CDR3 spells CASSIGRGQPRNQPQHF. The CDR3 DNA is TGTGCCAGTAGTATAGGGCGGGGGCAGCCCCGCAATCAGCCCCAGCATTTT.

V gene TRBV5-8 combines with J gene TRBJ2-5, with 7 bases fitting TRBD1. Germline lookup yields CDR1 SGHTS and CDR2 YDEGEE. This CDR3 region has 15 residues. The trim removed 1 base at V and 5 bases at J, leaving 8 bases unmatched. The CDR3 here is CASSLLGQQGETQYF. For the CDR3, the DNA is TGTGCCAGCAGCTTGCTGGGACAGCAGGGCGAGACCCAGTACTTC.

CDR3 amino acids: CSGGGGSGAKNIQYF. CDR3 bases: TGCAGCGGTGGGGGGGGGTCGGGAGCCAAAAACATTCAGTACTTC. This chain connects TRBV29-1 to TRBJ2-4; TRBD2 matches 7 bases. J lost 0 bases, V lost 7 bases, and 9 bases had no gene match. From germline, CDR1 is SQVTM and CDR2 ANQGSEA. This CDR3 has 15 residues.

The V and J genes are TRBV7-8 and TRBJ2-1, with D possibly matching TRBD1 (6 bases). The V end was cut by 5 bases, the J end by 5 bases, with 19 bases between. The CDR3 sequence is 16 residues long. CDR1 and CDR2 from the germline V gene are SGHVS and FQNEAQ. CDR3 sequence reads: CASSPRRDTFNNEQFF. The CDR3 coding sequence is TGTGCCAGCAGCCCTCGCCGGGACACCTTTAACAATGAGCAGTTCTTC.

The CDR3 DNA reads as TGCGCCAGCAGCTTGGGCCCAGGGGAATCCAAAAACATTCAGTACTTC. Its protein is CASSLGPGESKNIQYF. The chain couples TRBV5-1 to TRBJ2-4; weak D call: TRBD1 (6 bases). From germline, CDR1 is SGHRS and CDR2 YFSETQ. The CDR3 spans 16 residues. V lost 0 bases and J lost 2, with 12 bases in between. The full variable domain, with the rest looked up from reference TRBV5-1 and TRBJ2-4, is KAGVTQTPRYLIKTRGQQVTLSCSPISGHRSVSWYQQTPGQGLQFLFEYFSETQRNKGNFPGRFSGRQFSNSRSEMNVSTLELGDSALYLCASSLGPGESKNIQYFGAGTRLSVL.

J is TRBJ1-1 and V is TRBV12-5; 7 bases align to TRBD1. The germline V gene encodes CDR1 LGHNT and CDR2 FRNRAP. CDR3 length: 14 residues. V dropped 6 bases and J dropped 5; count of bases not matched to a gene: 9. CDR3 DNA: TGTGCTAGTGGCCCGGGACAGAGGGGGACTGAAGCTTTCTTT. Protein sequence: CASGPGQRGTEAFF.

This chain links TRBV27 with TRBJ1-5; TRBD1 matches 8 bases. This CDR3 spans 16 amino acids. CDR1 and CDR2 from the germline V gene are MNHEY and SMNVEV (reference sequence). With V trimmed by 6 bases and J by 6 bases, 13 bases remained unmatched. The CDR3 reads CASSWTGLGLGQPQHF. The CDR3, as DNA: TGTGCCAGCAGCTGGACAGGGTTAGGTTTGGGTCAGCCCCAGCATTTT.

This sequence joins TRBV7-9 and TRBJ1-3, with no clear D. The length of the CDR3 is 13 residues. Looked up from germline, CDR1 is SEHNR and CDR2 is FQNEAQ (reference sequence). V was cut by 7 bases and J by 0 bases, with 7 bases left in between. In nucleotides, the CDR3 is TGTGCCAGCACAGCTAGCTCTGGAAACACCATATATTTT. It translates to CASTASSGNTIYF.